The 11 T cell receptor beta chains in this list originate from one sample, sequenced in a study of blood T cell repertoires in COVID-19. TCRdb's table, derived via immunoSEQ multiplex PCR, lists solely in-frame clones and lacks some. The table lists 320,000 or so clones, approximately 88% of them singletons. Input material: PBMCs or T cells enriched from blood (not recorded which). These receptors all come from a man aged 25 to 40 who had recovered from COVID-19.

For the CDR3, the DNA is TGTGCCAGTAGTATAGTGGCAGGCCCAGGGGAGACCCAGTACTTC. It is translated as CASSIVAGPGETQYF. This rearrangement joins TRBV19 to TRBJ2-5, with D possibly matching TRBD1 (5 bases). Germline V gene data show CDR1 as LNHDA and CDR2 as SQIVND (reference sequence). The V end was cut by 1 base, the J end by 5 bases, with 14 bases between. The CDR3 length is 15 residues.

The chain carries TRBV19 and TRBJ1-4, with D maybe TRBD1 (6 bases). CDR3 length: 15 residues. The V gene's germline CDR1 is LNHDA and CDR2 SQIVND (reference sequence). V lost 5 bases to trimming and J lost 7 bases, with 17 bases between them. CDR3 nucleotide sequence: TGTGCCAGTAGTGCTTCAGGGGCCAGGGGTGAAAAACTGTTTTTT. Protein product: CASSASGARGEKLFF.

The rearrangement links TRBV28 to TRBJ2-2; 7 bases agree with TRBD1. CDR1 and CDR2 (germline): MDHEN, SYDVKM. Trimming took 7 bases from V and 0 from J; bases not matched to a gene: 8. This CDR3 contains 16 residues. CDR3 sequence: CASTASGQTNTGELFF. The DNA of the CDR3 is TGTGCCAGCACTGCCTCGGGACAGACGAACACCGGGGAGCTGTTTTTT.

This chain uses TRBV11-2 with TRBJ2-3; 8 positions match TRBD1. Trimming at V came to 5 bases and at J to 4 bases, leaving 8 bases not matched to a gene. Germline V lookup: CDR1 SGHAT, CDR2 FQNNGV. This CDR3 spans 15 amino acids. CDR3 loop: CASSIGTGSSDTQYF. CDR3 nucleotides: TGTGCCAGCAGCATTGGGACAGGTTCTTCAGATACGCAGTATTTT.

The gene calls are TRBV28 and TRBJ2-1; TRBD2 matches at 7 bases. V lost 5 bases and J lost 6; bases outside the gene matches: 13. The CDR3 runs 16 residues. In germline, CDR1 is MDHEN, CDR2 SYDVKM. This CDR3 is CASSPGLDEYSNEQFF. CDR3 bases: TGTGCCAGCAGTCCCGGACTAGACGAGTATTCCAATGAGCAGTTCTTC.

The rearrangement links TRBV14 to TRBJ1-2; 9 nucleotides match TRBD1. With 4 bases clipped from V and 6 bases from J, the junction kept 9 bases outside the gene matches. The length of the CDR3 is 15 residues. Germline V gene data show CDR1 as SGHDN and CDR2 as FVKESK. The CDR3 loop reads CASSPTGTGPHGYTF. The CDR3 coding sequence is TGTGCCAGCAGCCCGACTGGGACAGGGCCCCATGGCTACACCTTC.

V and J are TRBV19 and TRBJ2-2; no clear D. The CDR3 loop spans 13 amino acids. Germline values: CDR1 LNHDA, CDR2 SQIVND (reference sequence). Trimming cost V 3 bases and J 7 bases, with 9 bases left between them. The CDR3 loop is CASSINSVGELFF. The CDR3 nucleotides read TGTGCCAGTAGTATCAATTCGGTCGGGGAGCTGTTTTTT.

The CDR3 coding sequence is TGTGCCAGCAGCTTAGCAGGGGGGGGGAACTACGAGCAGTACTTC. Protein product: CASSLAGGGNYEQYF. The chain has TRBV7-6 and TRBJ2-7; TRBD2 is a possible D gene (7 bases). Germline assignment: CDR1 SGHVS and CDR2 FNYEAQ. V gave up 0 bases and J gave up 3 bases, with 12 bases separating them. This CDR3 region has 15 residues. Variable domain in full (rest from reference TRBV7-6 and TRBJ2-7): GAGVSQSPRYKVTKRGQDVALRCDPISGHVSLYWYRQALGQGPEFLTYFNYEAQQDKSGLPNDRFSAERPEGSISTLTIQRTEQRDSAMYRCASSLAGGGNYEQYFGPGTRLTVT.

This sequence joins TRBV2 and TRBJ2-5, with TRBD2 identical over 15 bases. This CDR3 has 15 amino acids. With V trimmed by 2 bases and J by 7 bases, 2 bases remained unmatched. From germline, CDR1 is SNHLY and CDR2 FYNNEI. The DNA for the CDR3 is TGTGCCAGCAGTGAACGGACTAGCGGGGGGGCGACCCAGTACTTC. This encodes CASSERTSGGATQYF. Full variable domain (missing parts from reference TRBV2 and TRBJ2-5): EPEVTQTPSHQVTQMGQEVILRCVPISNHLYFYWYRQILGQKVEFLVSFYNNEISEKSEIFDDQFSVERPDGSNFTLKIRSTKLEDSAMYFCASSERTSGGATQYFGPGTRLLVL.

The rearrangement joins TRBV28 to TRBJ2-1; 10 bases are a match to TRBD1. J lost 0 bases, V lost 7 bases, and 6 bases had no gene match. CDR1 and CDR2 (germline): MDHEN, SYDVKM. This CDR3 contains 16 residues. In nucleotides, the CDR3 is TGTGCCAGCACCCGGACAGGGGGGAGCTCCTACAATGAGCAGTTCTTC. Amino acids: CASTRTGGSSYNEQFF.

V is TRBV6-5 and J is TRBJ1-3, with D perhaps TRBD1 (6 bases). This CDR3 spans 13 amino acids. Germline V gene lookup returns CDR1 MNHEY and CDR2 SVGAGI. V lost 7 bases to trimming and J lost 1 base, with 8 bases between them. The CDR3 here is CASIQGSGNTIYF. CDR3 nucleotides: TGTGCCAGCATCCAGGGGTCTGGAAACACCATATATTTT.